The clone carrying this TCR beta chain was seen ten or more times. The antigen is unknown. 5'RACE with 10-nucleotide random UMIs produced the cDNA. The authors obtained over 170 million TCR-beta sequences from 15-18 subjects per sequencing run. TCRdb processed the 5' RACE reads anew with MiXCR; each CDR3 protein has one entry. The table records approximately 50,000 distinct CDR3 sequences, 10% of them present only once. The data originate from a study of neurological immune-mediated disorders. The study's findings and limits: The absence of any CDR3 amino acid sequence shared by expanded clones across subjects suggests that repertoires were private in all groups.

The unsorted libraries were prepared from 2 million PBMCs (stored at -80 C). The sequenced material came from PBMCs. This receptor was identified in a man aged 65 to 79 with HTLV-1-associated myelopathy (HAM/TSP).

The CDR3 spells CSAQDTLGTDTQYF. CDR3 sequence (DNA): TGCAGTGCACAAGACACCTTGGGCACAGATACGCAGTATTTT. This chain uses TRBV20-1 with TRBJ2-3, with D unresolved. CDR1 and CDR2 from the germline V gene are DFQATT and SNEGSKA (reference sequence). The CDR3 covers 14 residues. V lost 6 bases, J lost 1 base, and 14 bases lay in between.